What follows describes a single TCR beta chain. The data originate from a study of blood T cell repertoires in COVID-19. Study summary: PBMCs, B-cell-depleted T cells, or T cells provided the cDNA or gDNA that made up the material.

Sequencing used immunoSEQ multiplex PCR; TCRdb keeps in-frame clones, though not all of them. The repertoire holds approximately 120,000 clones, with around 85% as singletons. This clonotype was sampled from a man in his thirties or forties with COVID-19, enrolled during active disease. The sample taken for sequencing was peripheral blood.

The CDR3 sequence is CASSSSILDRVNTGELFF. CDR3 sequence (DNA): TGTGCCAGCAGTTCCTCGATTTTAGACAGGGTGAACACCGGGGAGCTGTTTTTT. The V gene is TRBV28, the J gene TRBJ2-2; 7 bases match TRBD1. CDR3 length: 18 residues. V shed 4 bases, J shed 1 base, and the junction held 12 bases outside the gene matches. Germline CDR1 reads MDHEN; CDR2 reads SYDVKM.